This TCR beta chain was sequenced in a study of OX40 agonist ivuxolimab in advanced cancers. About this clone: Its target is unknown.

Sequenced by immunoSEQ multiplex PCR; TCRdb stores in-frame clones only, minus some. The data show roughly 76,000 clones, with roughly 87% seen just once and roughly 3.1% held by the top ten. Study conclusions and caveats: Average numbers of expanded clones were greater in CD8+ T cells than in CD4+. At 0.1 to 3.0 mg/kg, clonal expansion of CD4+ and CD8+ blood T cells had occurred by week 6.

The specimen was CD4+ or CD8+ T cells sorted from blood, collected in a trial of the OX40 agonist ivuxolimab. The TCR originated in an adult with an advanced solid tumor such as melanoma, head and neck, liver or kidney cancer.

The CDR3 sequence is CASSSGQGGTDTQYF. CDR3 bases: TGTGCCAGCAGCTCCGGACAGGGGGGCACAGATACGCAGTATTTT. The V call is TRBV7-2, the J call TRBJ2-3, with 10 bases aligning to TRBD1. Germline V gene sequence: CDR1 SGHTA, CDR2 FQGNSA. The J segment lost 1 base and the V segment lost 4 bases, leaving 2 bases of the junction unmatched. The CDR3 loop spans 15 amino acids.